This T cell receptor beta chain was captured by sequencing in a study of early T cells in non-severe SARS-CoV-2 infection. This clonotype was detected many times. TCRdb re-called the 5' RACE reads through MiXCR, storing one row per CDR3 protein. The data show roughly 38,000 distinct CDR3 sequences, 5.8% seen once. This CDR3 is built from 15 residues. The germline V gene encodes CDR1 SQVTM and CDR2 ANQGSEA. The trim removed 7 bases at V and 5 bases at J, leaving 12 bases unmatched. Sequenced input: whole blood. The gene calls are TRBV29-1 and TRBJ2-2; TRBD1 aligns across 8 bases. The source of this sequence is an adult who was a healthcare worker with PCR-confirmed SARS-CoV-2 infection or an uninfected control (not recorded which). The CDR3 reads CSGWGGQGVTGELFF. In nucleotides, the CDR3 is TGCAGCGGGTGGGGTGGACAGGGAGTAACCGGGGAGCTGTTTTTT.